Shown below are 9 T cell receptor beta chains from a single sample sequenced in a study of identical twins. In TCRdb, the 5' RACE reads were re-called with MiXCR into one record per CDR3 protein. The sample carries around 370,000 distinct CDR3 sequences, 9% to 10% recorded once. The sample comprised naive T cells sorted from blood. These receptors were obtained from a woman aged 50 to 60 in good health.

This clonotype was detected many times. This rearrangement joins TRBV12-3 or TRBV12-4 to TRBJ2-7; TRBD2 matches 11 bases. The CDR3 totals 14 residues. The J segment lost 2 bases and the V segment lost 8 bases, leaving 5 bases of the junction unmatched. The CDR3 sequence is CASGLAGPAYEQYV. CDR3 sequence (DNA): TGTGCCAGCGGACTAGCGGGCCCTGCCTACGAGCAGTACGTC.

This chain links TRBV11-2 with TRBJ2-3; D possibly corresponds to TRBD2 (5 bases). Looked up from germline, CDR1 is SGHAT and CDR2 is FQNNGV. Trimming cost V 2 bases and J 6 bases, with 24 bases left between them. The CDR3 is 18 amino acids. The CDR3 DNA follows: TGTGCCAGCAGCTTACTCCCTCCAAGGGTGAGGGCGACTGATACGCAGTATTTT. It encodes CASSLLPPRVRATDTQYF.

This clonotype was recorded many times. This chain connects TRBV24-1 to TRBJ2-1, with D possibly matching TRBD2 (7 bases). V dropped 3 bases and J dropped 4 bases, with 27 bases sitting between them. The CDR3 covers 20 residues. Germline V gene sequence: CDR1 KGHDR, CDR2 SFDVKD. CDR3 in DNA: TGTGCCACCAGTGATAAAATCTGGGGACACGCGGGAGAGCTTTACAATGAGCAGTTCTTC. This translates into CATSDKIWGHAGELYNEQFF.

This clonotype was observed many times. The rearrangement uses TRBV7-2 and TRBJ2-7; no clear D gene. V was trimmed by 2 bases and J by 5 bases, leaving 10 bases between them. This CDR3 has 13 amino acids. From germline, CDR1 is SGHTA and CDR2 FQGNSA. The CDR3 coding sequence is TGTGCCAGCAGCTTACTTCTGGGTCACGAGCAGTACTTC. Amino acids: CASSLLLGHEQYF. The variable domain in full, completed from reference TRBV7-2 and TRBJ2-7, reads GAGVSQSPSNKVTEKGKDVELRCDPISGHTALYWYRQSLGQGLEFLIYFQGNSAPDKSGLPSDRFSAERTGGSVSTLTIQRTQQEDSAVYLCASSLLLGHEQYFGPGTRLTVT.

This chain uses TRBV9 with TRBJ2-1; 9 positions agree with TRBD2. The CDR3 is 13 amino acids. CDR1 is SGDLS and CDR2 is YYNGEE in the germline V gene. The J segment lost 13 bases and the V segment lost 5 bases, leaving 10 bases of the junction unmatched. CDR3 DNA: TGTGCCAGCAGGAGGGGTAGCGGGAGTTCACAGTTCTTC. Protein sequence: CASRRGSGSSQFF.

This clonotype was detected only a few times. This chain connects TRBV20-1 to TRBJ1-5; the D gene is possibly TRBD1 (5 bases). There are 14 residues in the CDR3. V lost 3 bases to trimming and J lost 5 bases, with 14 bases between them. The germline CDR1 and CDR2 sequences are DFQATT and SNEGSKA (reference sequence). As DNA, the CDR3 is TGCAGTGCTAGGGGGACCCTTAGGGATCAGCCCCAGCATTTT. Protein product: CSARGTLRDQPQHF.

This clonotype was recorded at least ten times. The chain carries TRBV10-3 and TRBJ2-1; the D is unclear. The CDR3 covers 12 residues. In germline, CDR1 is ENHRY, CDR2 SYGVKD. Trimming cost V 8 bases and J 4 bases, with 9 bases left between them. CDR3 in amino acids: CAIGTNYNEQFF. The CDR3 region has the DNA TGTGCCATCGGAACAAATTACAATGAGCAGTTCTTC.

This clonotype has a handful of counts. The DNA for the CDR3 is TGTGCCAGCAGTTTTAGCGGGAGGATCGGTGAGCAGTTCTTC. It yields the protein CASSFSGRIGEQFF. The rearrangement links TRBV28 to TRBJ2-1; 10 nucleotides line up with TRBD2. V shed 3 bases and J 9 bases; nucleotides not matched to a gene: 5. Germline CDR1 reads MDHEN; CDR2 reads SYDVKM. This CDR3 has 14 amino acids.

This clonotype was seen many times. The chain recombines TRBV12-3 or TRBV12-4 with TRBJ2-5; D is ambiguous. This CDR3 has 13 amino acids. The V end was cut by 2 bases, the J end by 3 bases, with 7 bases between. The CDR3 DNA sequence: TGTGCCAGCAGTTTATGGGGAAAAGAGACCCAGTACTTC. It encodes CASSLWGKETQYF.